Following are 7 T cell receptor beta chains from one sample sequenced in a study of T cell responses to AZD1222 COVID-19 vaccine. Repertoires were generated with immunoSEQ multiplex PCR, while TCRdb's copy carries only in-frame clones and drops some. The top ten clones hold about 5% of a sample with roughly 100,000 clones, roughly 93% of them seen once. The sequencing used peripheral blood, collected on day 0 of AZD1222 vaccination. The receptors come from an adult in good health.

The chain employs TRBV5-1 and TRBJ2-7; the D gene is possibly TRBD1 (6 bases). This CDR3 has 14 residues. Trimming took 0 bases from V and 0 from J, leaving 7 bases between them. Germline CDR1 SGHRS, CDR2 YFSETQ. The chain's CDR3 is CASSLEDSSYEQYF. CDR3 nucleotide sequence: TGCGCCAGCAGCTTGGAGGACAGCTCCTACGAGCAGTACTTC.

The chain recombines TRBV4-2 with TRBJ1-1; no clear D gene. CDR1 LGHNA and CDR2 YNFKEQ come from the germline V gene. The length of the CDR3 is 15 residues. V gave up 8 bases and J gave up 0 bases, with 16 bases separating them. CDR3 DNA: TGTGCCAGCGCCCCCCTGGAGGGAATGAACACTGAAGCTTTCTTT. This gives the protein CASAPLEGMNTEAFF.

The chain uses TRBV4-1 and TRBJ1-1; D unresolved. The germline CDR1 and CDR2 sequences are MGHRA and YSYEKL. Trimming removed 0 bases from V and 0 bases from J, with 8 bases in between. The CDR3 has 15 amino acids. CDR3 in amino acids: CASSQDRTMNTEAFF. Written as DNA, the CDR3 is TGCGCCAGCAGCCAAGATCGGACCATGAACACTGAAGCTTTCTTT.

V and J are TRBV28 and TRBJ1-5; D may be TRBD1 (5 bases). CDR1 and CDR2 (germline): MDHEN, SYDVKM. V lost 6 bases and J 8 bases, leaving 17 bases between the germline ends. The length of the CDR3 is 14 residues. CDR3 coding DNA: TGTGCCAGCAGGCTGGGCGGGGGAACCGAGCCCCAGCATTTT. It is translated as CASRLGGGTEPQHF.

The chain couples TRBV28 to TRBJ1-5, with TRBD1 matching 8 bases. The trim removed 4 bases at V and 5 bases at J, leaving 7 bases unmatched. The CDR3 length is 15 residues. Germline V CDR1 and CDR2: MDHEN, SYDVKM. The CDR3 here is CASSWTGREDQPQHF. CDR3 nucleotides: TGTGCCAGCAGTTGGACAGGGAGGGAAGATCAGCCCCAGCATTTT.

CDR3 DNA sequence: TGTGCCAGCAGCCCCACGGCCACAGATACGCAGTATTTT. This sequence encodes CASSPTATDTQYF. The chain employs TRBV7-2 and TRBJ2-3; D not certain. Germline CDR1 is SGHTA and CDR2 is FQGNSA. Trimming took 5 bases from V and 2 from J, leaving 8 bases between them. The CDR3 is 13 amino acids.

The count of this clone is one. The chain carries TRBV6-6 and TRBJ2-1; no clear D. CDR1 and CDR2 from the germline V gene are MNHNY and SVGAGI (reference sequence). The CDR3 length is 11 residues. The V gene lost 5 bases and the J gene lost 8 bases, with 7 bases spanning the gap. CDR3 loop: CASSPSDEQFF. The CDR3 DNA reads TGTGCCAGCAGTCCGTCGGATGAGCAGTTCTTC.